This T cell receptor beta chain derives from a study of shared clonotypes between healthy human individuals. V lost 0 bases to trimming and J lost 5 bases, with 9 bases between them. The V gene's germline CDR1 is SGHRS and CDR2 YFSETQ. The CDR3 has 14 amino acids. Profiled with immunoSEQ multiplex PCR; TCRdb holds only in-frame clones, not every one. The repertoire holds approximately 470,000 clones, 81% seen once, with more than 9.5% in the top ten. The receptor was derived from a woman in her forties in good health. Some clones in this sample may be carry-over from other donors' samples. The sequenced material came from PBMCs. The chain links TRBV5-1 to TRBJ1-3, with a tentative D call TRBD1 (5 bases). In DNA, the CDR3 is TGCGCCAGCAGCTTGGCAGGGATCCGAAACACCATATATTTT. Protein product: CASSLAGIRNTIYF.